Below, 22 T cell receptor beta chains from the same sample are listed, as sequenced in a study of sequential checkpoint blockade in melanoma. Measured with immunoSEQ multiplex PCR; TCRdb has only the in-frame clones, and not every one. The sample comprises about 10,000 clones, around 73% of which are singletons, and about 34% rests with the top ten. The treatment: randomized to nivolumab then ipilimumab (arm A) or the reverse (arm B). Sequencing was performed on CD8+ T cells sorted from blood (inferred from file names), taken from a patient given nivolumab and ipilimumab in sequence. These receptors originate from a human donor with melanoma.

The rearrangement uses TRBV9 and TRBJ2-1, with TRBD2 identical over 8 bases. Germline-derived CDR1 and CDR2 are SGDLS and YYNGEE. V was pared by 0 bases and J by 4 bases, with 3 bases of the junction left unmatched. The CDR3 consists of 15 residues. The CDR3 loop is CASSVDGTSYNEQFF. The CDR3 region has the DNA TGTGCCAGCAGCGTAGACGGGACTAGTTACAATGAGCAGTTCTTC.

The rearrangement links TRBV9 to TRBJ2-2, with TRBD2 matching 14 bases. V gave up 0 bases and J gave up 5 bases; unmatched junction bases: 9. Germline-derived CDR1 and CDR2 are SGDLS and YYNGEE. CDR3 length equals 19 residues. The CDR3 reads CASSVGRGLAGDGTGELFF. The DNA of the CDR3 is TGTGCCAGCAGCGTAGGTCGGGGACTAGCGGGAGACGGAACCGGGGAGCTGTTTTTT.

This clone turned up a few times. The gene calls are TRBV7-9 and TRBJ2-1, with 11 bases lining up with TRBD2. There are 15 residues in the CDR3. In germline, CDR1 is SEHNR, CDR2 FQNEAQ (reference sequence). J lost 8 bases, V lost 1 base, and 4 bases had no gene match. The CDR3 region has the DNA TGTGCCAGCAGCTTAGGGACTAGCGGGCTCGATGAGCAGTTCTTC. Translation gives CASSLGTSGLDEQFF.

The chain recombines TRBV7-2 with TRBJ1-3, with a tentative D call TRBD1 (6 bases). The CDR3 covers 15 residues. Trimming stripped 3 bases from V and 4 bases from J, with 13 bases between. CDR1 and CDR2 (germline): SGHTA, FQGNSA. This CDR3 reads CASSFRDITGNTIYF. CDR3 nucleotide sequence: TGTGCCAGCAGCTTCCGGGACATCACAGGAAACACCATATATTTT.

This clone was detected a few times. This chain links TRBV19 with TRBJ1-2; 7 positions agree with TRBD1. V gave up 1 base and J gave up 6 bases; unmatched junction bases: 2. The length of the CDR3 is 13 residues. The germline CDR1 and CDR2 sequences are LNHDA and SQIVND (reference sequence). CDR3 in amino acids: CASSIGGTDGYTF. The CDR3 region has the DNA TGTGCCAGTAGTATAGGAGGGACAGATGGCTACACCTTC. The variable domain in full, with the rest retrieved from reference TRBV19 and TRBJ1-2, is DGGITQSPKYLFRKEGQNVTLSCEQNLNHDAMYWYRQDPGQGLRLIYYSQIVNDFQKGDIAEGYSVSREKKESFPLTVTSAQKNPTAFYLCASSIGGTDGYTFGSGTRLTVV.

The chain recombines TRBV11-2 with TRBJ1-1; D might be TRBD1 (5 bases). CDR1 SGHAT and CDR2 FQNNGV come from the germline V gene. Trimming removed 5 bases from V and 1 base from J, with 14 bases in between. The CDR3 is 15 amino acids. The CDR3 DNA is TGTGCCAGCAGCCCATTCGGGGGTGGGAACACTGAAGCTTTCTTT. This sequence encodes CASSPFGGGNTEAFF.

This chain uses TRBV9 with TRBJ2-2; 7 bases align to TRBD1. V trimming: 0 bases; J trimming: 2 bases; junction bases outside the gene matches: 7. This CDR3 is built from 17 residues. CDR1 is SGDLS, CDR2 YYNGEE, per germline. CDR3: CASSVAVLGGNTGELFF. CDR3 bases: TGTGCCAGCAGCGTAGCTGTACTAGGGGGCAACACCGGGGAGCTGTTTTTT. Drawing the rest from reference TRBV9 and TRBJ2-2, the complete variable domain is DSGVTQTPKHLITATGQRVTLRCSPRSGDLSVYWYQQSLDQGLQFLIQYYNGEERAKGNILERFSAQQFPDLHSELNLSSLELGDSALYFCASSVAVLGGNTGELFFGEGSRLTVL.

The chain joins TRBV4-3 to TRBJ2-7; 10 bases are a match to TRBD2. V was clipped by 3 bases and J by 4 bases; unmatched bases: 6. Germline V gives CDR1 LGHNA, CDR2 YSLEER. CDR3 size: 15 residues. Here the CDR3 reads CASSHVTSGFYEQYF. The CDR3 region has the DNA TGCGCCAGCAGCCATGTGACTAGCGGGTTTTACGAGCAGTACTTC.

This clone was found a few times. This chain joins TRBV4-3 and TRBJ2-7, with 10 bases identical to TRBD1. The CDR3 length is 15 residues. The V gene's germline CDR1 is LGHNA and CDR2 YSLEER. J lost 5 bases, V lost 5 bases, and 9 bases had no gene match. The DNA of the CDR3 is TGCGCCAGCAGCTCCCCCGGGACAGGGGTGGACGAGCAGTACTTC. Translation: CASSSPGTGVDEQYF.

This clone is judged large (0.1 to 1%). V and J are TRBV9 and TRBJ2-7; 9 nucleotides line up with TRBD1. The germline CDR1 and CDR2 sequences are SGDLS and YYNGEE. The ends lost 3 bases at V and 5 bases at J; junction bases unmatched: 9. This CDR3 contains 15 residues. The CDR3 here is CASSGLGTGRDEQYF. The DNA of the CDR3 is TGTGCCAGCAGCGGACTCGGGACAGGGAGGGACGAGCAGTACTTC.

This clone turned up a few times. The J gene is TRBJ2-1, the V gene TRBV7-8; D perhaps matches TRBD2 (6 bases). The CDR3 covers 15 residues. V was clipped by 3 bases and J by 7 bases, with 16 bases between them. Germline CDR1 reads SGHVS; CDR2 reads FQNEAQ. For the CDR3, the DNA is TGTGCCAGCAGCTTCTCCAGACTAGGTCTGAATGAGCAGTTCTTC. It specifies CASSFSRLGLNEQFF. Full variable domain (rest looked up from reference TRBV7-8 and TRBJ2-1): GAGVSQSPRYKVAKRGQDVALRCDPISGHVSLFWYQQALGQGPEFLTYFQNEAQLDKSGLPSDRFFAERPEGSVSTLKIQRTQQEDSAVYLCASSFSRLGLNEQFFGPGTRLTVL.

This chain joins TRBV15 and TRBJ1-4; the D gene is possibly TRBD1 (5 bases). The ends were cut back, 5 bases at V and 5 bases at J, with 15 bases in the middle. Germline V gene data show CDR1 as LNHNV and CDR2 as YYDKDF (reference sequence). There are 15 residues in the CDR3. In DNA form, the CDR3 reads TGTGCCACCAGCTATCCACAGGCGTTGAATGAAAAACTGTTTTTT. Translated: CATSYPQALNEKLFF. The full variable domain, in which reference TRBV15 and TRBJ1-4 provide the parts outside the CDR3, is DAMVIQNPRYQVTQFGKPVTLSCSQTLNHNVMYWYQQKSSQAPKLLFHYYDKDFNNEADTPDNFQSRRPNTSFCFLDIRSPGLGDTAMYLCATSYPQALNEKLFFGSGTQLSVL.

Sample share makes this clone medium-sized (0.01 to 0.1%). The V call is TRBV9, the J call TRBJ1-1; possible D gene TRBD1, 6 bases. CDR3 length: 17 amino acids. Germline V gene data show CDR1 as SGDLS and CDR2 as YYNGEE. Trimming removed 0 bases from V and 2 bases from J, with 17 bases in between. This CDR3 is CASSVGSLTGGNTEAFF. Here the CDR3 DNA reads TGTGCCAGCAGCGTAGGATCTCTGACAGGAGGTAACACTGAAGCTTTCTTT.

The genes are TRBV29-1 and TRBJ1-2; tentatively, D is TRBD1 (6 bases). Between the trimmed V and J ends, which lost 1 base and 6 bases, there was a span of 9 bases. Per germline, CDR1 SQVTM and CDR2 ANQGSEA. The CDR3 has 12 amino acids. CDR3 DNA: TGCAGCGTTGAAGGGGACAACGATGGCTACACCTTC. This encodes CSVEGDNDGYTF.

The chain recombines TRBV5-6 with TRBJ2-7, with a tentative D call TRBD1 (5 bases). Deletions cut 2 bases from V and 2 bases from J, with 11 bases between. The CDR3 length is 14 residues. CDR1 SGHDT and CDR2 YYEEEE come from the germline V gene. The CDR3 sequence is CASSLYRSTYEQYF. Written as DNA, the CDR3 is TGTGCCAGCAGCTTATACAGGTCAACCTACGAGCAGTACTTC.

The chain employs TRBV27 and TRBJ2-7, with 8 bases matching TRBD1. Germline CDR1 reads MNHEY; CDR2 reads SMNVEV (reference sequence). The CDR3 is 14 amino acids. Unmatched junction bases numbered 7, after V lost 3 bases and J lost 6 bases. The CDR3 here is CASSFGRGLFEQYF. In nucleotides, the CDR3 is TGTGCCAGCAGTTTCGGCAGGGGGCTCTTCGAGCAGTACTTC.

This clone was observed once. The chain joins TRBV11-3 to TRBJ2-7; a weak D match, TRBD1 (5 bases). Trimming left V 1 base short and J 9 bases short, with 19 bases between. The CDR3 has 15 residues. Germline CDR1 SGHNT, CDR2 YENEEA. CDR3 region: CASSLVPGPPTGQYF. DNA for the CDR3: TGTGCCAGCAGCTTAGTTCCAGGGCCTCCTACGGGGCAGTACTTC.

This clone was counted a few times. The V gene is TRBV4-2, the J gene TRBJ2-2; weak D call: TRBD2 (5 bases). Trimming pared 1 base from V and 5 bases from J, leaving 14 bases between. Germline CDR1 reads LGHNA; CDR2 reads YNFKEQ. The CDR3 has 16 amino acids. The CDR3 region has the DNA TGTGCCAGCAGCCAAGGCGCGGGTAGCCCTACCGGGGAGCTGTTTTTT. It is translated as CASSQGAGSPTGELFF.

CDR3 loop: CASSLLGLNNEQFF. CDR3 nucleotides: TGTGCCAGCAGCCTATTGGGACTAAACAATGAGCAGTTCTTC. The chain uses TRBV14 and TRBJ2-1, with 7 positions matching TRBD2. CDR3 length: 14 residues. Trimming removed 4 bases from V and 5 bases from J; junction bases left unmatched: 5. The germline gives CDR1 SGHDN, CDR2 FVKESK.

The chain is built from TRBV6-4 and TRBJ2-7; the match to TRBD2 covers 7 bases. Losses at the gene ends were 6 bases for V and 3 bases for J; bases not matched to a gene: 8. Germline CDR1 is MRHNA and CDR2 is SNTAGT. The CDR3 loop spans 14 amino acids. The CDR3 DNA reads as TGTGCCAGCAGGTCAGCGGGACCTGGCTACGAGCAGTACTTC. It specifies CASRSAGPGYEQYF.

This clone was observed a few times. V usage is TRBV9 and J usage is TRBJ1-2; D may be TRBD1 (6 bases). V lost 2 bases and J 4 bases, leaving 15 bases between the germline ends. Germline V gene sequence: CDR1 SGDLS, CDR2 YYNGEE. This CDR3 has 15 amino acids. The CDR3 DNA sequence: TGTGCCAGCAGCGTCTATCGGGACACAGCCTATGGCTACACCTTC. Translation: CASSVYRDTAYGYTF.

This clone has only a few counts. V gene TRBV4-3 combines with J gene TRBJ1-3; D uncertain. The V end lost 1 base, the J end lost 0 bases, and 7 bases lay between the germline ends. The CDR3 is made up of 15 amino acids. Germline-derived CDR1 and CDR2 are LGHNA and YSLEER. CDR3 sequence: CASSQGAGSGNTIYF. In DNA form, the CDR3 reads TGCGCCAGCAGCCAAGGGGCAGGCTCTGGAAACACCATATATTTT.